This T cell receptor (beta chain) comes out of a study of cytomegalovirus exposure and HLA in healthy donors. Germline values: CDR1 ENHRY, CDR2 SYGVKD. Trimming cost V 10 bases and J 1 base, with 16 bases left between them. CDR3 length: 14 amino acids. TCRdb keeps only in-frame clones here, not all; method: immunoSEQ multiplex PCR. The top ten hold about 12% of the sample, which has tens of thousands of clones, around 82% seen once. This clonotype originated in a woman aged 18-29 years in good health and CMV-seropositive. The J gene is TRBJ1-1, the V gene TRBV10-3; D perhaps matches TRBD1 (6 bases). Sequencing used PBMCs. The CDR3 reads CATHRGQSNTEAFF. The CDR3 DNA follows: TGTGCCACTCACCGCGGACAGTCGAACACTGAAGCTTTCTTT.